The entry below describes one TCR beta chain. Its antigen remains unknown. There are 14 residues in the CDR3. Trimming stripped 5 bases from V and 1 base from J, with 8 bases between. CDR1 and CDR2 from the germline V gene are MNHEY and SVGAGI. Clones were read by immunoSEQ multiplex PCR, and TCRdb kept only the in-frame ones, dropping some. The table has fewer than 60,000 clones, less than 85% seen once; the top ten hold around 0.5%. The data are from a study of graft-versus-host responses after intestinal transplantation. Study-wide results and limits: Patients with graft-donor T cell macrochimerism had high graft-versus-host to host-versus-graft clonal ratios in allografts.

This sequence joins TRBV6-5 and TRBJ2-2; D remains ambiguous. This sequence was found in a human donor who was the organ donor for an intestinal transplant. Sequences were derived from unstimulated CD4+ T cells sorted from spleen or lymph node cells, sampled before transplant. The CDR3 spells CASSVHRNTGELFF. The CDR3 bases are TGTGCCAGCAGTGTCCACAGGAACACCGGGGAGCTGTTTTTT.